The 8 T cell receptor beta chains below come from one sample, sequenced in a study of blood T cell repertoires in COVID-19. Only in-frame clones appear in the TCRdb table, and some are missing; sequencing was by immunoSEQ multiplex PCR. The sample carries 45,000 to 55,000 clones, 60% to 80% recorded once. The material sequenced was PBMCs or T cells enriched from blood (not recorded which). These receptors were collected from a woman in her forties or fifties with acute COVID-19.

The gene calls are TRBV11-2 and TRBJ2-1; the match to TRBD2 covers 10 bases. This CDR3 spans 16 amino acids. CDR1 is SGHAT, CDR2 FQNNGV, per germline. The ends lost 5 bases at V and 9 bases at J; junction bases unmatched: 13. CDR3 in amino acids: CASSGWTDPSGGEQFF. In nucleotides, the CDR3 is TGTGCCAGCAGCGGCTGGACAGATCCTAGCGGGGGTGAGCAGTTCTTC.

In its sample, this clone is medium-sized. Written as DNA, the CDR3 is TGTGCCTGGAGTGTACGGGGGGGCCACGTCGGGGAGCTGTTTTTT. It encodes CAWSVRGGHVGELFF. V gene TRBV30 combines with J gene TRBJ2-2, with 8 positions matching TRBD2. Trimming at V came to 0 bases and at J to 7 bases, leaving 7 bases not matched to a gene. The V gene's germline CDR1 is GTSNPN and CDR2 SVGIG (reference sequence). This CDR3 comprises 15 residues.

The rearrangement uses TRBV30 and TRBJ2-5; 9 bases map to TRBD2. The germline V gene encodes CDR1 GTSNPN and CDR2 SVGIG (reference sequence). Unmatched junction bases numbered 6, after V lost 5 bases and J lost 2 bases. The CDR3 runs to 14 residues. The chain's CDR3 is CAWQAGGSQETQYF. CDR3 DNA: TGTGCCTGGCAAGCGGGGGGATCACAAGAGACCCAGTACTTC. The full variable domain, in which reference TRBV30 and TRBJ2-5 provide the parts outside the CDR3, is SQTIHQWPATLVQPVGSPLSLECTVEGTSNPNLYWYRQAAGRGLQLLFYSVGIGQISSEVPQNLSASRPQDRQFILSSKKLLLSDSGFYLCAWQAGGSQETQYFGPGTRLLVL.

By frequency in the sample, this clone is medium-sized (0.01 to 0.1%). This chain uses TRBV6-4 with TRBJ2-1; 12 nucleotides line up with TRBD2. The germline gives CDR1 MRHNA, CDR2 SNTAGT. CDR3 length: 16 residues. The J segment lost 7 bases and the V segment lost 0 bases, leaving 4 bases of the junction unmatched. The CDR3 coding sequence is TGTGCCAGCAGTGACTCGGCTAGCGGGGGGGCGAATGAGCAGTTCTTC. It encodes CASSDSASGGANEQFF.

Here the CDR3 reads CASSFGPSSDTQYF. DNA of the CDR3: TGCGCCAGCAGCTTTGGGCCAAGCTCAGATACGCAGTATTTT. The genes are TRBV5-1 and TRBJ2-3; D ambiguous. V dropped 2 bases and J dropped 4 bases, with 11 bases sitting between them. The CDR3 runs 14 residues. Germline V lookup: CDR1 SGHRS, CDR2 YFSETQ.

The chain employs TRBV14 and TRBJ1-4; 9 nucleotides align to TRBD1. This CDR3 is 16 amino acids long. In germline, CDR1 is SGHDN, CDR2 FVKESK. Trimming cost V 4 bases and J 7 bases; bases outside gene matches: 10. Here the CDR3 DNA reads TGTGCCAGCAGCCGACAGGGGGAGCCTTATATTGAAAAACTGTTTTTT. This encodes CASSRQGEPYIEKLFF.

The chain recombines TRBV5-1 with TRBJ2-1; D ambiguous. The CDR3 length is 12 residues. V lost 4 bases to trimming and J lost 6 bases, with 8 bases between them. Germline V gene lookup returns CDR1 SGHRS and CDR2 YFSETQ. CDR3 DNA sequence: TGCGCCAGCAGCCCTCGTTTCAATGAGCAGTTCTTC. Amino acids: CASSPRFNEQFF.

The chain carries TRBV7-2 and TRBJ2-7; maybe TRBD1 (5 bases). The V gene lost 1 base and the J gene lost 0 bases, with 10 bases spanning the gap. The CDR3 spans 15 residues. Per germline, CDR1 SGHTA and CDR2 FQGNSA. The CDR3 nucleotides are TGTGCCAGCAGCTTAGAAGGGGCACTCTCCTACGAGCAGTACTTC. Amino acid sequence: CASSLEGALSYEQYF.